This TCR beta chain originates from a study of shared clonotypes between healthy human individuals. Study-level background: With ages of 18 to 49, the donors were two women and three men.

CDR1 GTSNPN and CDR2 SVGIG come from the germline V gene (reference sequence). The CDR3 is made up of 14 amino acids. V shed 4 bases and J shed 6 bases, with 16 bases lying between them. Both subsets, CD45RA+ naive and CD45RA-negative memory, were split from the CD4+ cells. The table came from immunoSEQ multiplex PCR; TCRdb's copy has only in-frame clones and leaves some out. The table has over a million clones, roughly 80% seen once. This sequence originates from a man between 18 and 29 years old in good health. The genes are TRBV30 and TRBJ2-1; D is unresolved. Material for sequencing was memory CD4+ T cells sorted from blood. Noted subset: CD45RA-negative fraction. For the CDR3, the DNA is TGTGCCTGGAAGATGACGGTCCGGTTCAATGAGCAGTTCTTC. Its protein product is CAWKMTVRFNEQFF.